This TCR beta chain was sequenced in a study of control samples from healthy donors and cancer patients. Here immunoSEQ multiplex PCR was the method, and the copy in TCRdb shows in-frame clones only, minus some. The sample includes roughly 200,000 clones, 90% to 95% of them seen just once. CDR1 is SNHLY and CDR2 is FYNNEI in the germline V gene. Trimming shortened V by 5 bases and J by 1 base, and 8 bases separated the two germline ends. CDR3 length: 13 amino acids. The clonotype originates from a man aged 18 to 30 in good health. The sequenced material came from blood. The chain joins TRBV2 to TRBJ1-1; D not resolved. The CDR3 here is CASSQTENTEAFF. Here the CDR3 DNA reads TGTGCCAGCAGTCAGACGGAGAACACTGAAGCTTTCTTT.